Sequencing of this T cell receptor (beta chain) was carried out in a study of shared clonotypes between healthy human individuals. About the study: Each donor had three CD4 naive, three CD4 memory, two CD8 naive and one CD8 memory plate. Overall study results and limits: The study generally estimated greater richness for naive than memory subsets. The genetic and exposure-history diversity represented was limited by few donors.

Sequencing used immunoSEQ multiplex PCR; TCRdb keeps in-frame clones, though not all of them. The profile shows a few hundred thousand clones, 50% to 75% of them singletons. Remarks on this clone: The antigen is unknown.

Germline V CDR1 and CDR2: SQVTM, ANQGSEA. The V gene lost 5 bases and the J gene lost 0 bases, with 5 bases spanning the gap. The CDR3 length is 13 residues. The TCR originated in a man aged 25 to 40 in good health. Material for sequencing was memory CD4+ T cells sorted from blood. Documented subset: CD45RA-negative fraction. The chain couples TRBV29-1 to TRBJ2-6, with D unresolved. CDR3 sequence: CSVSPSGANVLTF. The DNA of the CDR3 is TGCAGCGTTTCGCCCTCTGGGGCCAACGTCCTGACTTTC.